The clone carrying this T cell receptor (beta chain) was recorded at least ten times. CDR1 is SGDLS, CDR2 YYNGEE, per germline. V lost 0 bases to trimming and J lost 5 bases, with 9 bases between them. The CDR3 is made up of 14 amino acids. This specimen belongs to a study of CD8 T cells in ankylosing spondylitis. For TCR beta, libraries came from quantitative 5'-RACE with molecular barcodes. Each CDR3 protein is one row after TCRdb ran MiXCR on the 5' RACE reads. The sample has about 15,000 distinct CDR3 sequences; under 3.5% are singletons. The source of this sequence is a male donor with ankylosing spondylitis or in good health (not recorded which). What was sequenced was blood, either unsorted or a sorted T cell fraction (not recorded which). This chain joins TRBV9 and TRBJ2-1, with D maybe TRBD1 (6 bases). The CDR3 DNA reads as TGTGCCAGCAGCGTAGATGGACAGAACAATGAGCAGTTCTTC. This sequence encodes CASSVDGQNNEQFF.